The clone carrying this TCR beta chain appeared a few times. What it binds is unknown. The data derive from a study of cytomegalovirus exposure and HLA in healthy donors. Vbeta (60) and Jbeta (13) primers were used in the PCR. TCRdb's copy holds only in-frame clones and misses some; the assay was immunoSEQ multiplex PCR. The top ten clones hold 3.4% of a sample with 35,000 to 45,000 clones, 70% to 80% of them seen once. Germline V gene data show CDR1 as MGHRA and CDR2 as YSYEKL. V was shortened by 1 base and J by 2 bases, with 20 bases between the two germline ends. CDR3 size: 18 residues. Whole-study results and caveats: When a later analysis compared HLA-associated TCR beta chains with equally common others, the HLA-associated chains turned out to be more clonally expanded and to have lower generation probabilities.

The receptor comes from a woman between 25 and 40 years old in good health and CMV-seronegative. The V gene is TRBV4-1, the J gene TRBJ2-5; TRBD2 might be the D (5 bases). The sequenced sample consisted of PBMCs. The CDR3 loop is CASSQGWAGPLQQETQYF. The CDR3 DNA reads TGCGCCAGCAGCCAAGGCTGGGCGGGTCCCCTCCAACAAGAGACCCAGTACTTC.